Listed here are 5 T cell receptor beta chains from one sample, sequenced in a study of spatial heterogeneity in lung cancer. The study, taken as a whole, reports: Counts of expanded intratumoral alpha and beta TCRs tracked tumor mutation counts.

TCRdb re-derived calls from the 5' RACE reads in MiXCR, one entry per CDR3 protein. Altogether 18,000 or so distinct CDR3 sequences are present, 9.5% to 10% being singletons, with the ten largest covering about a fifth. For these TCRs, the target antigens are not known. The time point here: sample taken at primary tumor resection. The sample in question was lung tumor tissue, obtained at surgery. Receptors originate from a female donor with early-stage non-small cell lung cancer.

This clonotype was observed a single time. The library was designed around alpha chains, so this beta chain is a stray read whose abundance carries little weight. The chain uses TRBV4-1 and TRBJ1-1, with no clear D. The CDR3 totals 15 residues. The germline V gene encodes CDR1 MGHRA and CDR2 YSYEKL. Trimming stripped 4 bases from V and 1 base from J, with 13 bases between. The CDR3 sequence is CASSLPSPGNTEAFF. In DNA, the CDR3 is TGCGCCAGCAGCCTCCCATCGCCGGGGAACACTGAAGCTTTCTTT.

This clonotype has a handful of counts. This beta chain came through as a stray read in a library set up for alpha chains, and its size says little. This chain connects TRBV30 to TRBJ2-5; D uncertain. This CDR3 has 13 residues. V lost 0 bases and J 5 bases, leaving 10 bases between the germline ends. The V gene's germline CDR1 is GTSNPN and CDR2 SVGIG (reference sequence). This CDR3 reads CAWSVRAQETQYF. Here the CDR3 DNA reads TGTGCCTGGAGTGTACGGGCCCAGGAGACCCAGTACTTC.

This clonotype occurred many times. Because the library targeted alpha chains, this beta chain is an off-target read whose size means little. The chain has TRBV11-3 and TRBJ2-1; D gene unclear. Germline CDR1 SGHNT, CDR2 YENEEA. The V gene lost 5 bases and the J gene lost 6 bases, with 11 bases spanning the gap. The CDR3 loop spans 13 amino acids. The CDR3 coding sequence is TGTGCCAGCAGCGAGAGGTCCGGCAATGAGCAGTTCTTC. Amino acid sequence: CASSERSGNEQFF.

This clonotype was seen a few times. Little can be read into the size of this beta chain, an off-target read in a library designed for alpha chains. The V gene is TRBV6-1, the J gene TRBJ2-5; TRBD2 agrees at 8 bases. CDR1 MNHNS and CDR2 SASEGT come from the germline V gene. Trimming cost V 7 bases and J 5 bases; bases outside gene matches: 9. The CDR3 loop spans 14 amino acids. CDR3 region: CASIRTSGGETQYF. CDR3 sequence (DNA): TGTGCCAGCATTCGGACTTCGGGAGGGGAGACCCAGTACTTC.

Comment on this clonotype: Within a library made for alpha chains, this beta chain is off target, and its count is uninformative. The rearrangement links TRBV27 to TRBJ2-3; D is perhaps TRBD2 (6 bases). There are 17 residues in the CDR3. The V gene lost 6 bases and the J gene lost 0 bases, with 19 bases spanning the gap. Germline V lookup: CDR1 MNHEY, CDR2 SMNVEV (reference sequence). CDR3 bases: TGTGCCAGCAGCCGACCCACGGGACTCCCGAGCACAGATACGCAGTATTTT. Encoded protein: CASSRPTGLPSTDTQYF.